These T cell receptor beta chains were read from a single sample in a study of regulatory T cells in long-lasting Graves disease. MiXCR, run by TCRdb on the multiplex PCR reads, gives a single entry per CDR3 protein. The sample includes about 290,000 distinct CDR3 sequences, around 20% seen only once; the top ten take approximately 60%. The sample here was peripheral blood mononuclear cells (PBMCs), taken when the disease was refractory, from a patient treated with antithyroid drugs. The source is a female donor with Graves disease. CDR3s include the opening cysteine and the closing phenylalanine or tryptophan. The D gene is left open where the match is weak. The size entry is marked missing in some rows and otherwise reads once, few, many or a size class.

size	V	J	D	CDR3	DNA
-	TRBV30	TRBJ2-5	TRBD1	CAWGTGRETQYF	TGTGCCTGGGGGACAGGGCGGGAGACCCAGTACTTC
few	TRBV18	TRBJ2-7	TRBD2	CASSPRGLAGDAYEQYF	TGTGCCAGCTCACCACGGGGACTAGCGGGGGACGCCTACGAGCAGTACTTC
-	TRBV7-9	TRBJ2-7	TRBD2	CASSQMGLPLYEQYF	TGTGCCAGCAGCCAAATGGGACTACCCCTCTACGAGCAGTACTTC
-	TRBV20-1	TRBJ2-1	-	CSASNGYEQFF	TGCAGTGCTAGTAATGGTTATGAGCAGTTCTTC
few	TRBV27	TRBJ2-5	-	CASRSGGGIQETQYF	TGTGCCAGCAGAAGTGGAGGGGGCATCCAAGAGACCCAGTACTTC
once	TRBV18	TRBJ1-2	-	CASPPSHTNYGYTF	TGTGCCAGCCCACCAAGCCATACTAACTATGGCTACACCTTC
-	TRBV6-1	TRBJ1-4	TRBD1	CASSLGQGGGEKLFF	TGTGCCAGCAGCTTAGGACAGGGGGGGGGTGAAAAACTGTTTTTT
-	TRBV15	TRBJ1-1	TRBD1	CASRAEGARTEAFF	TGTGCCTCCAGGGCCGAGGGGGCGCGCACTGAAGCTTTCTTT
-	TRBV20-1	TRBJ2-1	-	CSASLPTNAYNEQFF	TGCAGTGCTAGCTTGCCGACGAACGCCTACAATGAGCAGTTCTTC
many	TRBV10-2	TRBJ2-7	TRBD2	CASSRLAGGYEQYF	TGCGCCAGCTCCCGACTAGCGGGAGGCTACGAGCAGTACTTC
few	TRBV29-1	TRBJ1-2	-	CSVGEKPYGYTF	TGCAGCGTTGGCGAGAAGCCCTATGGCTACACCTTC
many	TRBV20-1	TRBJ1-2	-	CSAREADNYGYTF	TGCAGTGCTAGAGAAGCAGATAACTATGGCTACACCTTC
many	TRBV30	TRBJ2-2	-	CAWSVVNTGELFF	TGTGCCTGGAGTGTCGTAAACACCGGGGAGCTGTTTTTT
-	TRBV28	TRBJ2-1	-	CASSLDSGTSSYNEQFF	TGTGCCAGCAGTTTAGATTCTGGGACAAGCTCCTACAATGAGCAGTTCTTC
many	TRBV28	TRBJ1-5	TRBD1	CASSLATGEQPQHF	TGTGCCAGCAGTTTGGCGACAGGGGAGCAGCCCCAGCATTTT
-	TRBV18	TRBJ1-1	-	CASSPLLQGRHRDTEAFF	TGTGCCAGCTCACCACTTCTCCAGGGAAGGCACAGGGACACTGAAGCTTTCTTT
many	TRBV12-3/TRBV12-4	TRBJ1-3	-	CASSYHSTGNTIYF	TGTGCCAGCAGTTACCACAGTACTGGAAACACCATATATTTT
-	TRBV12-3/TRBV12-4	TRBJ2-5	-	CASSPSLSLSQETQYF	TGTGCCAGCAGTCCGAGTCTCTCTCTCTCGCAAGAGACCCAGTACTTC
-	TRBV29-1	TRBJ2-7	-	CSVGNMEGYEQYF	TGTAGCGTTGGGAACATGGAGGGCTACGAGCAGTACTTC
few	TRBV28	TRBJ2-5	-	CASSYLVEAQYF	TGTGCCAGCAGTTATCTAGTAGAAGCCCAGTACTTC
-	TRBV6-1	TRBJ2-7	-	CASSGAAGSSYEQYF	TGTGCCAGCAGTGGCGCAGCGGGCAGCTCCTACGAGCAGTACTTC
many	TRBV20-1	TRBJ2-7	-	CSARTAYEQYF	TGCAGTGCTCGGACTGCGTACGAGCAGTACTTC
few	TRBV29-1	TRBJ2-3	TRBD2	CSVLGVAASGILDTQYF	TGCAGCGTGTTAGGGGTGGCGGCTAGCGGGATTCTAGATACGCAGTATTTT
-	TRBV19	TRBJ2-2	-	CASSTKAKPQVNTGELFF	TGTGCCAGTAGTACAAAGGCCAAACCACAAGTGAACACCGGGGAGCTGTTTTTT
many	TRBV2	TRBJ2-7	TRBD2	CASRGGGYEQYF	TGTGCCTCACGTGGGGGGGGCTACGAGCAGTACTTC
few	TRBV7-2	TRBJ2-7	-	CASSFGTLSVYEQYF	TGTGCCAGCAGCTTTGGAACCCTATCTGTCTACGAGCAGTACTTC
many	TRBV12-5	TRBJ2-7	-	CASGPTSTGSSYEQYF	TGTGCTAGTGGTCCCACCTCAACAGGGAGCTCCTACGAGCAGTACTTC
-	TRBV29-1	TRBJ2-5	-	CSGGWGLETQYF	TGCAGCGGGGGGTGGGGGCTGGAGACCCAGTACTTC
many	TRBV6-1	TRBJ2-5	-	CASTLTGTGTQYF	TGTGCCAGCACTTTAACAGGGACGGGGACCCAGTACTTC
few	TRBV10-3	TRBJ2-2	TRBD2	CAISEFSGSRSGELFF	TGTGCCATCAGTGAGTTCAGCGGGAGTAGGTCCGGGGAGCTGTTTTTT
many	TRBV28	TRBJ1-2	-	CASRLDRVGDGYTF	TGTGCCAGCAGACTTGACCGGGTAGGGGATGGCTACACCTTC
many	TRBV6-1	TRBJ2-7	-	CASSGRTAQGGEQYF	TGTGCCAGCAGTGGCCGGACAGCCCAAGGGGGGGAGCAGTACTTC
many	TRBV2	TRBJ1-1	-	CASRGISEAFF	TGTGCCAGCAGGGGGATCTCTGAAGCTTTCTTT
many	TRBV28	TRBJ1-2	TRBD1	CASSLWTLTGGKADYGYTF	TGTGCCAGCAGTTTATGGACACTGACAGGGGGCAAGGCAGACTATGGCTACACCTTC
many	TRBV7-8	TRBJ2-5	-	CASSLWQHQETQYF	TGTGCCAGCAGCTTATGGCAGCACCAAGAGACCCAGTACTTC
few	TRBV6-1	TRBJ1-1	TRBD1	CASSPGTGDFPEAFF	TGTGCCAGCAGTCCAGGGACAGGAGATTTCCCTGAAGCTTTCTTT